These 23 T cell receptor beta chains were sequenced from one sample in a study of T cell changes during pregnancy in multiple sclerosis. Libraries were prepared by immunoSEQ multiplex PCR; TCRdb keeps only in-frame clonotypes and omits some of them. The sample includes roughly 110,000 clones, approximately 90% of them seen just once. Sequenced material: peripheral blood, taken in the third trimester of pregnancy. These receptors all come from a female donor with multiple sclerosis, enrolled in a pregnancy study.

The V call is TRBV7-9, the J call TRBJ2-1, with 11 bases lining up with TRBD2. This CDR3 spans 14 amino acids. Germline V gives CDR1 SEHNR, CDR2 FQNEAQ (reference sequence). Unmatched junction bases numbered 4, after V lost 5 bases and J lost 7 bases. CDR3 region: CASSNRLAGNEQFF. The CDR3 DNA follows: TGTGCCAGCAGCAACCGACTAGCGGGAAATGAGCAGTTCTTC.

This chain links TRBV5-5 with TRBJ2-1, with 14 bases that match TRBD2. This CDR3 is built from 17 residues. Trimming cost V 0 bases and J 10 bases; bases outside gene matches: 9. Germline CDR1 SGHKS, CDR2 YYEKEE (reference sequence). In DNA form, the CDR3 reads TGTGCCAGCAGCTTGGACCCGGGACTAGCGGGGGCCCAGGAGCAGTTCTTC. Its protein is CASSLDPGLAGAQEQFF.

V usage is TRBV2 and J usage is TRBJ2-7, with 12 bases that match TRBD2. V gave up 4 bases and J gave up 5 bases; unmatched junction bases: 3. CDR3 size: 14 residues. Germline V gene lookup returns CDR1 SNHLY and CDR2 FYNNEI. The CDR3 nucleotides are TGTGCCAGCAGTGGACTAGCGGGAGTAAACGAGCAGTACTTC. Translation: CASSGLAGVNEQYF.

This rearrangement joins TRBV2 to TRBJ2-7; 7 bases fit TRBD2. Unmatched junction bases numbered 14, after V lost 5 bases and J lost 1 base. The CDR3 is 17 amino acids. The germline CDR1 and CDR2 sequences are SNHLY and FYNNEI. Written as DNA, the CDR3 is TGTGCCAGCAGTTTCCTATCTAGCGGCCGTAGGTCCTACGAGCAGTACTTC. Protein sequence: CASSFLSSGRRSYEQYF.

The V gene is TRBV9, the J gene TRBJ1-5; weak D call: TRBD1 (6 bases). Germline CDR1 is SGDLS and CDR2 is YYNGEE. The CDR3 contains 14 residues. Deletions cut 0 bases from V and 4 bases from J, with 8 bases between. Here the CDR3 reads CASSVGTANQPQHF. The CDR3 DNA follows: TGTGCCAGCAGCGTAGGGACAGCGAATCAGCCCCAGCATTTT.

The chain has TRBV10-3 and TRBJ2-1, with D perhaps TRBD2 (6 bases). The germline V and J ends were trimmed by 3 bases and 4 bases, with 13 bases remaining between them. CDR1 and CDR2 from the germline V gene are ENHRY and SYGVKD. The CDR3 spans 15 residues. This CDR3 reads CAISEAGGLYNEQFF. DNA of the CDR3: TGTGCCATCAGTGAAGCCGGCGGACTATACAATGAGCAGTTCTTC.

This chain joins TRBV19 and TRBJ2-2; D may be TRBD1 (6 bases). Trimming removed 3 bases at V and 5 bases at J, with 10 bases between. The CDR3 is 14 residues long. Germline assignment: CDR1 LNHDA and CDR2 SQIVND (reference sequence). For the CDR3, the DNA is TGTGCCAGTAGTATCAGTAGGGGGACCGGGGAGCTGTTTTTT. Its protein product is CASSISRGTGELFF.

This clone was recorded only once. This chain uses TRBV28 with TRBJ2-7; TRBD2 matches 7 bases. The CDR3 is 14 amino acids. CDR1 and CDR2 (germline): MDHEN, SYDVKM. Trimming cost V 5 bases and J 6 bases; bases outside gene matches: 10. This CDR3 reads CASSVGRVLLEQYF. For the CDR3, the DNA is TGTGCCAGCAGTGTTGGGAGGGTCCTCCTCGAGCAGTACTTC.

The V and J genes are TRBV27 and TRBJ1-5; the D is unclear. The CDR3 is made up of 13 amino acids. From germline, CDR1 is MNHEY and CDR2 SMNVEV (reference sequence). Trimming cost V 6 bases and J 4 bases, with 10 bases left between them. As DNA, the CDR3 is TGTGCCAGCAGGTACTCGGGGAATCAGCCCCAGCATTTT. Translating it yields CASRYSGNQPQHF.

The rearrangement uses TRBV28 and TRBJ2-5, with D perhaps TRBD1 (6 bases). There are 12 residues in the CDR3. Deletions cut 4 bases from V and 7 bases from J, with 10 bases between. In germline, CDR1 is MDHEN, CDR2 SYDVKM. The CDR3 nucleotides read TGTGCCAGCAGTTACAGGGTTGGGACCCAGTACTTC. The encoded protein is CASSYRVGTQYF.

J is TRBJ2-1 and V is TRBV7-3, with a weak D call TRBD1 (5 bases). The ends were cut back, 5 bases at V and 6 bases at J, with 14 bases in the middle. Germline CDR1 and CDR2: SGHTA and FQGTGA. There are 14 residues in the CDR3. The CDR3 loop is CASSNDSSPNEQFF. The DNA of the CDR3 is TGTGCCAGCAGCAACGACAGCTCCCCCAATGAGCAGTTCTTC.

The rearrangement links TRBV6-1 to TRBJ1-6, with D perhaps TRBD1 (5 bases). V dropped 2 bases and J dropped 9 bases, with 17 bases sitting between them. The CDR3 has 16 residues. In germline, CDR1 is MNHNS, CDR2 SASEGT. The CDR3 loop is CASSESPWGSSSPLHF. The CDR3 coding sequence is TGTGCCAGCAGTGAAAGCCCTTGGGGCAGCAGTTCACCCCTCCACTTT.

The table lists this clone with a count of one. The chain couples TRBV5-1 to TRBJ2-1; 11 nucleotides align to TRBD2. The CDR3 extends over 15 amino acids. In germline, CDR1 is SGHRS, CDR2 YFSETQ. After removal of 0 bases from V and 9 bases from J, the junction contained 5 bases not matched to a gene. The CDR3 reads CASSLELAGVSEQFF. The CDR3 nucleotides read TGCGCCAGCAGCTTGGAACTAGCGGGAGTGAGTGAGCAGTTCTTC.

The rearrangement links TRBV18 to TRBJ1-3; D perhaps matches TRBD1 (6 bases). CDR1 and CDR2 from the germline V gene are KGHSH and LQKENI. The CDR3 is 16 residues long. Trimming pared 5 bases from V and 3 bases from J, leaving 17 bases between. CDR3 region: CASSTRGQENGNTIYF. The CDR3 DNA reads TGTGCCAGCTCAACGCGGGGGCAGGAAAATGGAAACACCATATATTTT.

The count of this clone is one. DNA for the CDR3: TGTGCCAGCAGCCAAACTAGCGGGGCTTACAATGAGCAGTTCTTC. Amino acid sequence: CASSQTSGAYNEQFF. V is TRBV2 and J is TRBJ2-1; 10 bases line up with TRBD2. V shed 6 bases and J 4 bases; nucleotides not matched to a gene: 6. The CDR3 spans 15 residues. Germline assignment: CDR1 SNHLY and CDR2 FYNNEI.

The chain uses TRBV19 and TRBJ1-1; the D is unclear. The CDR3 runs 15 residues. V lost 5 bases to trimming and J lost 5 bases, with 18 bases between them. Germline lookup yields CDR1 LNHDA and CDR2 SQIVND (reference sequence). The CDR3 loop is CASSFRGLRQTEAFF. The CDR3 DNA reads as TGTGCCAGTAGTTTTCGAGGACTTCGTCAGACTGAAGCTTTCTTT.

The chain links TRBV6-5 to TRBJ2-1, with D perhaps TRBD1 (6 bases). The CDR3 has 13 residues. Trimming took 5 bases from V and 4 from J, leaving 9 bases between them. Germline assignment: CDR1 MNHEY and CDR2 SVGAGI. CDR3: CASSLQGYNEQFF. For the CDR3, the DNA is TGTGCCAGCAGTCTACAGGGATACAATGAGCAGTTCTTC.

The genes are TRBV11-3 and TRBJ2-7; no clear D gene. The germline CDR1 and CDR2 sequences are SGHNT and YENEEA. CDR3 size: 14 residues. Trimming cost V 1 base and J 2 bases, with 9 bases left between them. The DNA for the CDR3 is TGTGCCAGCAGCTTAGGAGGATCGACCTACGAGCAGTACTTC. Its protein product is CASSLGGSTYEQYF.

CDR3 nucleotides: TGCGCCAGCAGCTTGCAAGGACAGGGGAACGAGCAGTACTTC. Translation: CASSLQGQGNEQYF. V is TRBV5-1 and J is TRBJ2-7, with TRBD1 matching 9 bases. The trim removed 1 base at V and 5 bases at J, leaving 4 bases unmatched. The CDR3 contains 14 residues. The germline V gene encodes CDR1 SGHRS and CDR2 YFSETQ.

This chain connects TRBV6-1 to TRBJ1-2; possible D gene TRBD1, 5 bases. The CDR3 consists of 15 residues. The ends were cut back, 6 bases at V and 7 bases at J, with 21 bases in the middle. Germline loops: CDR1 MNHNS, CDR2 SASEGT. The CDR3 region has the DNA TGTGCCAGCAGAGACTTCTCGGGACTCCCGCTTGGCTACACCTTC. Translation gives CASRDFSGLPLGYTF.

The J gene is TRBJ1-4, the V gene TRBV19; 7 nucleotides line up with TRBD1. V dropped 5 bases and J dropped 6; count of bases not matched to a gene: 12. This CDR3 has 16 amino acids. Germline V CDR1 and CDR2: LNHDA, SQIVND (reference sequence). CDR3 coding DNA: TGTGCCAGTAGTGCCCCTCCGGGACAGTCGCATGAAAAACTGTTTTTT. Its translation is CASSAPPGQSHEKLFF.

V usage is TRBV28 and J usage is TRBJ2-1, with 12 bases identical to TRBD1. Per the germline V gene, CDR1 is MDHEN and CDR2 is SYDVKM. The CDR3 consists of 16 residues. Trimming took 5 bases from V and 8 from J; bases not matched to a gene: 10. The CDR3 DNA follows: TGTGCCAGCAGTCACTACCGGGACAGGGGGCATCATGAGCAGTTCTTC. Translating it yields CASSHYRDRGHHEQFF. The whole variable domain, remainder taken from reference TRBV28 and TRBJ2-1, is DVKVTQSSRYLVKRTGEKVFLECVQDMDHENMFWYRQDPGLGLRLIYFSYDVKMKEKGDIPEGYSVSREKKERFSLILESASTNQTSMYLCASSHYRDRGHHEQFFGPGTRLTVL.

CDR3 coding DNA: TGTGCCAGCAGCTTCGACAGGGGGCTAGTCGCTGAAGCTTTCTTT. This codes for CASSFDRGLVAEAFF. J is TRBJ1-1 and V is TRBV7-9; 10 bases align to TRBD1. J lost 6 bases, V lost 3 bases, and 7 bases had no gene match. The CDR3 covers 15 residues. CDR1 is SEHNR, CDR2 FQNEAQ, per germline (reference sequence). Filled out from reference TRBV7-9 and TRBJ1-1, the complete variable domain reads DTGVSQNPRHKITKRGQNVTFRCDPISEHNRLYWYRQTLGQGPEFLTYFQNEAQLEKSRLLSDRFSAERPKGSFSTLEIQRTEQGDSAMYLCASSFDRGLVAEAFFGQGTRLTVV.